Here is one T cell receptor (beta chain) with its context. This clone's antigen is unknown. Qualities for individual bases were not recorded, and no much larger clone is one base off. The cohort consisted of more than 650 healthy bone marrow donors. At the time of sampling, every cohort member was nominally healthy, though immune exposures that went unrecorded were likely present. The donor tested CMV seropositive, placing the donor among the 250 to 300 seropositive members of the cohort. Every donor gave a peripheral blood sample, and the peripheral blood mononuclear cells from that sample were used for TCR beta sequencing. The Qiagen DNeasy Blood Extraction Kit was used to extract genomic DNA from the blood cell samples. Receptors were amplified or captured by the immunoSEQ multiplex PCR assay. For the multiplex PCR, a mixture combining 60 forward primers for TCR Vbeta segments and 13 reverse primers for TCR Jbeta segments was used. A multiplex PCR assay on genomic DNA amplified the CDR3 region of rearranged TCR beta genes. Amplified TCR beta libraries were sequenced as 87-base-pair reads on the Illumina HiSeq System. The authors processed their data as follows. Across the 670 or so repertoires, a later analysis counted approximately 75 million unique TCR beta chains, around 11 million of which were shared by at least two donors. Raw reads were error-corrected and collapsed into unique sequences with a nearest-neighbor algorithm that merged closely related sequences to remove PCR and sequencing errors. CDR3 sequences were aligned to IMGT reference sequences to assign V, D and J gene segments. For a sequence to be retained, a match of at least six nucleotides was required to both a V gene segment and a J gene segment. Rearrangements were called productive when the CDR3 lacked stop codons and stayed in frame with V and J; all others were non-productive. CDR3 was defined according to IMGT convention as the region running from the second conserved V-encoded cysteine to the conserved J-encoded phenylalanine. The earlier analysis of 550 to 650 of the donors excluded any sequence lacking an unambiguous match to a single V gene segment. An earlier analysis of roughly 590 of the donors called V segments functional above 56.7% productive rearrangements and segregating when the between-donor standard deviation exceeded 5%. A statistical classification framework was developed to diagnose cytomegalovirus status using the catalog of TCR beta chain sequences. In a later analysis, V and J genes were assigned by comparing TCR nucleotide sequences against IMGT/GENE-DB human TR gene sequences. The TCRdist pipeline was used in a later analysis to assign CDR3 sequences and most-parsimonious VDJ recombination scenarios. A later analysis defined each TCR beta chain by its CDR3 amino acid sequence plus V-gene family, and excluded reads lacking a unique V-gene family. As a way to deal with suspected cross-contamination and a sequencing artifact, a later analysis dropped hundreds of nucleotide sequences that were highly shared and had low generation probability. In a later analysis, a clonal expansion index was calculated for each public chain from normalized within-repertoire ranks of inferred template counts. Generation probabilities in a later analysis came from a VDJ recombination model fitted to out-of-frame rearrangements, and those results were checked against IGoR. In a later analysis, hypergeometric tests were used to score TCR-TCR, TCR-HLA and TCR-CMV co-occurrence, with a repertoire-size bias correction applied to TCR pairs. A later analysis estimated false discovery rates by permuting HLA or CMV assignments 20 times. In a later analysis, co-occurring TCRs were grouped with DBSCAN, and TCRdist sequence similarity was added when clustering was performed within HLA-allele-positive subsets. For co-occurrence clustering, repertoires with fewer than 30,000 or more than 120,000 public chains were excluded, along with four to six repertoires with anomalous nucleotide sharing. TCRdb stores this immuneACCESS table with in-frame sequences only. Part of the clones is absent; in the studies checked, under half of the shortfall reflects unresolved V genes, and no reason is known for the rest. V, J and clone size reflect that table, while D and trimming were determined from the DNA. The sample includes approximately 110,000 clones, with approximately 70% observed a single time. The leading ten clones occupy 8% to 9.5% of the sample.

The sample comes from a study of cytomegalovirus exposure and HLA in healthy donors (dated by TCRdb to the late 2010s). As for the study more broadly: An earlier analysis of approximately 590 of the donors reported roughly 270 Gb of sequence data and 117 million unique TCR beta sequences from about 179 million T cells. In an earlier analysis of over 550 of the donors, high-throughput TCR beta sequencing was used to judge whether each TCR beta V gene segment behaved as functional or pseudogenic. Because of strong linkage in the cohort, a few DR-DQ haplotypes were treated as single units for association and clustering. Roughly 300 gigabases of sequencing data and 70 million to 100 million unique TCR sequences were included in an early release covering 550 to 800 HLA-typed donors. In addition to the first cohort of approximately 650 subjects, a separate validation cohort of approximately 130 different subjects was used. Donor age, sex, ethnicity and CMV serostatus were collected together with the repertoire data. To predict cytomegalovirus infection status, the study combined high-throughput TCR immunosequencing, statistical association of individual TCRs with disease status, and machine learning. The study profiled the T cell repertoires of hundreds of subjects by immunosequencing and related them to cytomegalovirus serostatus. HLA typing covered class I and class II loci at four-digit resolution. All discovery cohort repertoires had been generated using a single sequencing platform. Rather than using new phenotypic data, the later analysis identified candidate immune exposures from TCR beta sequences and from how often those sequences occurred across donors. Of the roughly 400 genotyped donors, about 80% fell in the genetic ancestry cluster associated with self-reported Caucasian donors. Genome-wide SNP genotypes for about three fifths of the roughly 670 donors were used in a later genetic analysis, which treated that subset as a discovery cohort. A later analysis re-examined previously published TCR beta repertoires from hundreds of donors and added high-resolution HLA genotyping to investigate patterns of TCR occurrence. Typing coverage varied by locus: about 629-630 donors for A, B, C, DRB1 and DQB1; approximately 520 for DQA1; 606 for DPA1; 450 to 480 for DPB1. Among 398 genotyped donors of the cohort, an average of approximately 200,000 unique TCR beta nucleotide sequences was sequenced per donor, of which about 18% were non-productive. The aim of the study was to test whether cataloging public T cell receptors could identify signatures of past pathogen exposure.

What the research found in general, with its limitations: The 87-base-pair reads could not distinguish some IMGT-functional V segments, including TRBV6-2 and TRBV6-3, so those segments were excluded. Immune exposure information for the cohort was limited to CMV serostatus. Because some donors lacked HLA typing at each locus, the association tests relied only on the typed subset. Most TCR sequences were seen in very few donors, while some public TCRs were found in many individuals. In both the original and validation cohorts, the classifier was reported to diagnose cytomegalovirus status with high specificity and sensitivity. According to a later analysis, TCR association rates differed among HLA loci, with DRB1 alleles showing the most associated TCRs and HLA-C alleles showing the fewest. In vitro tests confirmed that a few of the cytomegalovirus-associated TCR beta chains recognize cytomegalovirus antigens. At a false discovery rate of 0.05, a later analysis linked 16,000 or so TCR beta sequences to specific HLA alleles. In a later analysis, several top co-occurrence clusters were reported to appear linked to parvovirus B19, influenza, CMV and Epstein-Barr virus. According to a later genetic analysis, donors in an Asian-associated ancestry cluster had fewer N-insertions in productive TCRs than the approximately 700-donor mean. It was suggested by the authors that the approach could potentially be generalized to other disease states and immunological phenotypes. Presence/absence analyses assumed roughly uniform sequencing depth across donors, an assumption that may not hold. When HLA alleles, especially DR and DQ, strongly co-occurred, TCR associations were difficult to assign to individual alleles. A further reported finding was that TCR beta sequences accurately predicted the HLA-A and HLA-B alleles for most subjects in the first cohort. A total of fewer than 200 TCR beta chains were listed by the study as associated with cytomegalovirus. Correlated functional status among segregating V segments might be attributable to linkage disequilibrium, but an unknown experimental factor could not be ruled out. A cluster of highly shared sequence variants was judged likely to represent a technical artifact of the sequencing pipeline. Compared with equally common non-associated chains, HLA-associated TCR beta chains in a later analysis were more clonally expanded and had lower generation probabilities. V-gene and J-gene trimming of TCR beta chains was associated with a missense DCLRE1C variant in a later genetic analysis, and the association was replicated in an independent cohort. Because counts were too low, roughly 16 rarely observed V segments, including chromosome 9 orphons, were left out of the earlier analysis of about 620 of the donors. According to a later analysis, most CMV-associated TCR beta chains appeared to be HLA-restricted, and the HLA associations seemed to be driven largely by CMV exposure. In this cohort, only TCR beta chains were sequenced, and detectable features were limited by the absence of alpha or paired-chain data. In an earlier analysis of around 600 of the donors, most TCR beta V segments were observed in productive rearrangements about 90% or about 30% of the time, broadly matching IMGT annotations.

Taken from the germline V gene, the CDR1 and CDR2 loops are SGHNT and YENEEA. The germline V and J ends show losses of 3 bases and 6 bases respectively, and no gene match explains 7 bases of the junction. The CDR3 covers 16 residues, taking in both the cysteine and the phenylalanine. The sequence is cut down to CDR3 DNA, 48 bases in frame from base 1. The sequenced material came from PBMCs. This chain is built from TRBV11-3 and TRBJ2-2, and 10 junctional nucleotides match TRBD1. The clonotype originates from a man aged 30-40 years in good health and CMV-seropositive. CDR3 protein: CASSFGQGDFSGELFF. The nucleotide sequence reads TGTGCCAGCAGCTTCGGACAGGGGGATTTTTCCGGGGAGCTGTTTTTT.